In its sample, the clone carrying this T cell receptor beta chain was seen a few times. Its target is unknown. This sample stems from a study of PD-1 blockade in classical Hodgkin lymphoma. Findings of the study overall: Complete responders' diversity at baseline resembled that of newly diagnosed patients. Although disease activity or prior therapy may be involved, causes of the repertoire differences remain undefined. Unlike CD8+ TCR diversity, which did not rise significantly by C4D1, CD4+ TCR diversity did.

The ends were cut back, 0 bases at V and 2 bases at J, with 8 bases in the middle. Germline V CDR1 and CDR2: SGHAT, FQNNGV. The CDR3 spans 15 residues. Sequenced by immunoSEQ multiplex PCR; TCRdb stores in-frame clones only, minus some. The sample includes some 15,000 clones, 75% to 85% of them seen just once. With no exception, relapse followed autologous stem cell transplantation in all patients, and brentuximab vedotin exposure varied. The sample was peripheral blood mononuclear cells (PBMCs), taken before the second cycle of nivolumab. This clonotype originated in a human donor with classical Hodgkin lymphoma. The chain combines TRBV11-2 with TRBJ1-5; D unclear. The CDR3 is CASSLDGLGNQPQHF. CDR3 DNA sequence: TGTGCCAGCAGCTTAGACGGCTTAGGCAATCAGCCCCAGCATTTT.